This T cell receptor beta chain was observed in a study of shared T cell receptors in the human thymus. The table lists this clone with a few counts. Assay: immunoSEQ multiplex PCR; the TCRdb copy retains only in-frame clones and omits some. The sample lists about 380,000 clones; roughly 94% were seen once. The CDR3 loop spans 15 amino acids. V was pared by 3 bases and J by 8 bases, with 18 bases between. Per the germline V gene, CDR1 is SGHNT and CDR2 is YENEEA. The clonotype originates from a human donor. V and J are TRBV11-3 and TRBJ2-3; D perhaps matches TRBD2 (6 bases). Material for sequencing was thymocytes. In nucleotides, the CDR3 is TGTGCCAGCAGCTTCCCCTACCGTCTGCGGGGTACGCAGTATTTT. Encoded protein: CASSFPYRLRGTQYF.